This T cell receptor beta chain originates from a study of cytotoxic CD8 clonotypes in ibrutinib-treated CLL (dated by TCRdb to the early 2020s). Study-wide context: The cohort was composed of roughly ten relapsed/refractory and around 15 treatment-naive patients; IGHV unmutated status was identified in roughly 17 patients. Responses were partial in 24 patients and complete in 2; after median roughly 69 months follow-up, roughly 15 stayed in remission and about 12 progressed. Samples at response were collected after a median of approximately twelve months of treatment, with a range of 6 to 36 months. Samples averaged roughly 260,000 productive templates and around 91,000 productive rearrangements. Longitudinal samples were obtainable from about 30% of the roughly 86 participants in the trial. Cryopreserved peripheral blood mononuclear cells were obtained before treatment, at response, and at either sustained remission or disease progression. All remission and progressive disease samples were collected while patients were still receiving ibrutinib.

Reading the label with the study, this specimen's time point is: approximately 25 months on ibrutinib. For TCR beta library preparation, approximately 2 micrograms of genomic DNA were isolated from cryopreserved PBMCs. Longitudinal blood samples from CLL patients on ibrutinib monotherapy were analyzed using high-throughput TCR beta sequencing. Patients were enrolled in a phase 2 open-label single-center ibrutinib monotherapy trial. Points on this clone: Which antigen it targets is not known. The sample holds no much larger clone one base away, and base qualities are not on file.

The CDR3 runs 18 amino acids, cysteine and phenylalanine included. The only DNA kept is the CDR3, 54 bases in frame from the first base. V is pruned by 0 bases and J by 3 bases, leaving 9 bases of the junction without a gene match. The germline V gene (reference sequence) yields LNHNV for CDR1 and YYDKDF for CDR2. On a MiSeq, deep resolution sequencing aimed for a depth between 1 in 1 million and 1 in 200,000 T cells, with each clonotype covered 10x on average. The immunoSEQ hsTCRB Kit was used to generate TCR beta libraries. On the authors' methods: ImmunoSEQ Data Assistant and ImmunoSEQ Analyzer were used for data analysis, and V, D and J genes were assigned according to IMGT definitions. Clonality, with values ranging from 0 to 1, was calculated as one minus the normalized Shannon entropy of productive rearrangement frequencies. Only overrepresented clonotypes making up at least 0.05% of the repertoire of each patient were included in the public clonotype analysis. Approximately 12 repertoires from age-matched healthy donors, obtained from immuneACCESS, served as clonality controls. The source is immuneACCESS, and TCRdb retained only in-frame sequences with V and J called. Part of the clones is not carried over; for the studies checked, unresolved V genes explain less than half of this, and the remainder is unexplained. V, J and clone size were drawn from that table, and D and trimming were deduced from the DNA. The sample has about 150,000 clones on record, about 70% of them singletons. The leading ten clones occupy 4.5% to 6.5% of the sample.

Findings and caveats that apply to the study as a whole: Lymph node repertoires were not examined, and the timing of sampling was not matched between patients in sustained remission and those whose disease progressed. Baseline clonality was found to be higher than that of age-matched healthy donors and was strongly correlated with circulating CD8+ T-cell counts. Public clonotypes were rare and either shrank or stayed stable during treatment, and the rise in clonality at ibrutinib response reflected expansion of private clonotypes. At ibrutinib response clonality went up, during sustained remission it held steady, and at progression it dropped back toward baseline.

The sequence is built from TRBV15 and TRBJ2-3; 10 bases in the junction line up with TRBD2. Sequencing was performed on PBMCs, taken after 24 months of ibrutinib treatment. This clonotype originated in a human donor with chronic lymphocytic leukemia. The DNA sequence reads TGTGCCACCAGCAGAGATAGAAGACCTAGCGGGAGAACAGATACGCAGTATTTT. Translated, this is CATSRDRRPSGRTDTQYF.